The 30 T cell receptor beta chains given below trace back to one sample, sequenced in a study of shared clonotypes between healthy human individuals. TCRdb's copy holds only in-frame clones and misses some; the assay was immunoSEQ multiplex PCR. The table records about 520,000 clones, about 72% of them present only once. The material sequenced was PBMCs. All receptors derive from a woman aged 40 to 50 in good health. Some clones in this sample may be carry-over from other donors' samples.

This chain links TRBV5-4 with TRBJ2-7; D may be TRBD1 (5 bases). Germline V lookup: CDR1 SGHNT, CDR2 YYREEE (reference sequence). V lost 4 bases to trimming and J lost 3 bases, with 14 bases between them. The CDR3 spans 14 residues. CDR3 amino acids: CASSPLPDNYEQYF. CDR3 sequence (DNA): TGTGCCAGCAGCCCCCTCCCGGACAACTACGAGCAGTACTTC.

The CDR3 region is CATLWGASNQPQHF. The DNA for the CDR3 is TGTGCCACGCTCTGGGGGGCTAGCAATCAGCCCCAGCATTTT. V usage is TRBV28 and J usage is TRBJ1-5; D perhaps matches TRBD1 (6 bases). The CDR3 has 14 residues. Trimming stripped 10 bases from V and 0 bases from J, with 13 bases between. Germline V gives CDR1 MDHEN, CDR2 SYDVKM.

V is TRBV12-5 and J is TRBJ2-7, with 9 bases fitting TRBD2. With V trimmed by 1 base and J by 2 bases, 3 bases remained unmatched. The CDR3 extends over 15 amino acids. Germline V gene sequence: CDR1 LGHNT, CDR2 FRNRAP. CDR3 in amino acids: CASGLDRLAAYEQYF. Written as DNA, the CDR3 is TGTGCTAGTGGTTTGGATCGACTAGCGGCCTACGAGCAGTACTTC.

The rearrangement joins TRBV18 to TRBJ1-6; D remains ambiguous. Per germline, CDR1 KGHSH and CDR2 LQKENI. The CDR3 has 13 amino acids. The germline V and J ends were trimmed by 3 bases and 13 bases, with 13 bases remaining between them. Here the CDR3 reads CASSPGFGDPLHF. The CDR3 nucleotides are TGTGCCAGCTCACCGGGCTTTGGTGATCCCCTCCACTTT.

This chain connects TRBV7-9 to TRBJ2-2, with 11 bases matching TRBD1. The CDR3 is 16 residues long. Germline CDR1 is SEHNR and CDR2 is FQNEAQ (reference sequence). V gave up 5 bases and J gave up 7 bases; unmatched junction bases: 9. The CDR3 sequence: CASSQTWTGGSGELFF. CDR3 DNA: TGTGCCAGCAGCCAAACCTGGACAGGGGGCAGCGGGGAGCTGTTTTTT.

The DNA of the CDR3 is TGTGCCAGTAGTCACCTCAGGGGTTCTGGCTACACCTTC. It translates to CASSHLRGSGYTF. The chain couples TRBV19 to TRBJ1-2; maybe TRBD1 (6 bases). Germline CDR1 LNHDA, CDR2 SQIVND (reference sequence). This CDR3 has 13 amino acids. The V and J ends lost 5 bases and 7 bases respectively, with 14 bases between them.

J is TRBJ1-2 and V is TRBV4-2; 11 bases are shared with TRBD1. CDR3 length: 15 amino acids. Germline loops: CDR1 LGHNA, CDR2 YNFKEQ. Unmatched junction bases numbered 3, after V lost 2 bases and J lost 4 bases. The CDR3 region is CASSQPDRGLYGYTF. CDR3 DNA sequence: TGTGCCAGCAGCCAACCGGACAGGGGGCTCTATGGCTACACCTTC.

The V and J genes are TRBV30 and TRBJ1-2; maybe TRBD1 (5 bases). Germline V CDR1 and CDR2: GTSNPN, SVGIG (reference sequence). This CDR3 spans 15 amino acids. Trimming took off 5 bases at V and 2 bases at J, with 18 bases between the two ends. In DNA form, the CDR3 reads TGTGCCTGGGGGAGGGAAGGGGCGCAGAACTATGGCTACACCTTC. This codes for CAWGREGAQNYGYTF.

Worth noting for this clone: Other nucleotide sequences from this sample produce the same CDR3. The V and J genes are TRBV5-6 and TRBJ2-5; D possibly uses TRBD1 or TRBD2 (6 bases each). Germline CDR1 and CDR2: SGHDT and YYEEEE. This CDR3 has 14 residues. Trimming removed 4 bases at V and 4 bases at J, with 14 bases between. For the CDR3, the DNA is TGTGCCAGCAGCCTCACTGGGGGGCGAGAGACCCAGTACTTC. Its protein is CASSLTGGRETQYF.

This clone was counted a single time. The CDR3 nucleotides read TGTGCCAGCAGTCAAGGGACAGCCCAAGCGCAGTATTTT. Protein product: CASSQGTAQAQYF. J is TRBJ2-3 and V is TRBV28; 7 nucleotides line up with TRBD1. The junction had 9 bases not matched to a gene; V was cut back by 5 bases and J by 10 bases. This CDR3 has 13 residues. Germline lookup yields CDR1 MDHEN and CDR2 SYDVKM.

This clone was counted a single time. This rearrangement joins TRBV25-1 to TRBJ2-1; 8 positions agree with TRBD2. Germline V gene lookup returns CDR1 MGHDK and CDR2 SYGVNS. The junction had 7 bases not matched to a gene; V was cut back by 7 bases and J by 5 bases. The CDR3 sequence is 14 residues long. In DNA form, the CDR3 reads TGTGCCAGCAAGGGGCTAGCGGGTAACAATGAGCAGTTCTTC. Its translation is CASKGLAGNNEQFF. The full variable domain, rest sourced from reference TRBV25-1 and TRBJ2-1, is EADIYQTPRYLVIGTGKKITLECSQTMGHDKMYWYQQDPGMELHLIHYSYGVNSTEKGDLSSESTVSRIRTEHFPLTLESARPSHTSQYLCASKGLAGNNEQFFGPGTRLTVL.

The V and J genes are TRBV30 and TRBJ2-3; D might be TRBD2 (5 bases). In germline, CDR1 is GTSNPN, CDR2 SVGIG (reference sequence). Trimming took off 4 bases at V and 4 bases at J, with 9 bases between the two ends. This CDR3 region has 12 residues. The CDR3 here is CAWTTGADTQYF. CDR3 in DNA: TGTGCCTGGACGACCGGGGCAGATACGCAGTATTTT. The variable domain in full, with the rest retrieved from reference TRBV30 and TRBJ2-3, is SQTIHQWPATLVQPVGSPLSLECTVEGTSNPNLYWYRQAAGRGLQLLFYSVGIGQISSEVPQNLSASRPQDRQFILSSKKLLLSDSGFYLCAWTTGADTQYFGPGTRLTVL.

The V call is TRBV2, the J call TRBJ2-1; D is perhaps TRBD2 (6 bases). CDR1 is SNHLY and CDR2 is FYNNEI in the germline V gene. CDR3 length: 14 amino acids. Trimming shortened V by 6 bases and J by 3 bases, and 12 bases separated the two germline ends. The CDR3 nucleotides are TGTGCCAGCAGCTTAGCGGAAAACTACAATGAGCAGTTCTTC. Residues: CASSLAENYNEQFF.

On this clone: This may arise from a read error, as a much more abundant clone is one base away. The V gene is TRBV30, the J gene TRBJ2-7; D possibly uses TRBD1 or TRBD2 (5 bases each). The V end lost 0 bases, the J end lost 7 bases, and 19 bases lay between the germline ends. There are 15 residues in the CDR3. In germline, CDR1 is GTSNPN, CDR2 SVGIG (reference sequence). CDR3 nucleotides: TGTGCCTGGAGTGTTCCCCAGGGAGTCCGAAATGAGCAGTACTTC. Its protein product is CAWSVPQGVRNEQYF. The complete variable domain, with remaining parts taken from reference TRBV30 and TRBJ2-7, reads SQTIHQWPATLVQPVGSPLSLECTVEGTSNPNLYWYRQAAGRGLQLLFYSVGIGQISSEVPQNLSASRPQDRQFILSSKKLLLSDSGFYLCAWSVPQGVRNEQYFGPGTRLTVT.

This chain joins TRBV10-2 and TRBJ2-5; D ambiguous. The J call may be wrong; the DNA end is better matched by TRBJ2-7. Germline V gene sequence: CDR1 WSHSY, CDR2 SAAADI. This CDR3 spans 11 amino acids. The CDR3 DNA reads TGCGCCATCTCGTCCGGACGCGAGCAGTACTTC. Protein product: CAISSGREQYF.

This clone has a single count. This chain joins TRBV7-9 and TRBJ2-5; no clear D gene. The CDR3 sequence is 14 residues long. The germline V gene has CDR1 SEHNR and CDR2 FQNEAQ (reference sequence). V dropped 1 base and J dropped 5 bases, with 11 bases sitting between them. The CDR3 loop is CASSLGFGLETQYF. The CDR3 region has the DNA TGTGCCAGCAGCTTAGGGTTCGGCTTGGAGACCCAGTACTTC.

CDR3 DNA sequence: TGTGCCAGCAGTCGATCGGGACTAGCGGGAGAGCGGGCCGGGGAGCTGTTTTTT. It translates to CASSRSGLAGERAGELFF. The J gene is TRBJ2-2, the V gene TRBV27; TRBD2 matches at 14 bases. Germline CDR1 and CDR2: MNHEY and SMNVEV (reference sequence). This CDR3 contains 18 residues. Losses at the gene ends were 5 bases for V and 6 bases for J; bases not matched to a gene: 11.

This clone has a single count. V and J are TRBV7-2 and TRBJ1-2; 7 nucleotides agree with TRBD1. Losses at the gene ends were 5 bases for V and 6 bases for J; bases not matched to a gene: 6. This CDR3 spans 13 amino acids. Per germline, CDR1 SGHTA and CDR2 FQGNSA. CDR3 bases: TGTGCCAGCAGCCAACAGGGGACTGATGGCTACACCTTC. Its protein is CASSQQGTDGYTF.

The chain employs TRBV11-2 and TRBJ2-1, with a possible D match to TRBD1 (5 bases). CDR3 size: 14 residues. V was cut by 0 bases and J by 8 bases, with 11 bases left in between. Per germline, CDR1 SGHAT and CDR2 FQNNGV. The CDR3 region is CASSLDPRVDEQFF. The CDR3 nucleotides read TGTGCCAGCAGCTTAGATCCCAGGGTGGATGAGCAGTTCTTC.

V is TRBV19 and J is TRBJ2-1; a possible D gene is TRBD2 (5 bases). The V and J ends lost 7 bases and 5 bases respectively, with 21 bases between them. Germline loops: CDR1 LNHDA, CDR2 SQIVND (reference sequence). The CDR3 loop spans 16 amino acids. CDR3 DNA sequence: TGTGCCAGTACCCATCAGTTCTCCGACTATAACAATGAGCAGTTCTTC. This gives the protein CASTHQFSDYNNEQFF.

This clone was seen just once. This chain links TRBV7-2 with TRBJ2-2, with 8 nucleotides matching TRBD2. V dropped 2 bases and J dropped 1; count of bases not matched to a gene: 3. The CDR3 runs 16 residues. Germline-derived CDR1 and CDR2 are SGHTA and FQGNSA. The CDR3 DNA is TGTGCCAGCAGCTTAACTAGCGGAGGGAACACCGGGGAGCTGTTTTTT. This translates into CASSLTSGGNTGELFF.

The gene calls are TRBV9 and TRBJ2-7; a possible D gene is TRBD1 (5 bases). The CDR3 is 15 residues long. Trimming removed 0 bases from V and 1 base from J, with 11 bases in between. From germline, CDR1 is SGDLS and CDR2 YYNGEE. CDR3 sequence (DNA): TGTGCCAGCAGCGTAGGACAGTCCGGGTCCTACGAGCAGTACTTC. Residues: CASSVGQSGSYEQYF.

The chain couples TRBV21-1 to TRBJ2-1. TRBV21-1 is a known pseudogene. The CDR3 length is 15 residues. The CDR3 DNA reads as TGTGCCAGCAGCAAAATCCGGGAATTAGGGGATGAGCAGTTCTTC. Protein sequence: CASSKIRELGDEQFF.

This clone was observed a few times. The same CDR3 arises from other DNA sequences in this sample as well. The chain carries TRBV27 and TRBJ1-4, with 11 bases fitting TRBD1. Germline V gene data show CDR1 as MNHEY and CDR2 as SMNVEV (reference sequence). The CDR3 is 16 amino acids. J lost 2 bases, V lost 6 bases, and 5 bases had no gene match. CDR3 sequence (DNA): TGTGCCAGCAGGGACAGGGGGCTAGGCACTAATGAAAAACTGTTTTTT. Translating gives CASRDRGLGTNEKLFF.

The V call is TRBV28, the J call TRBJ2-7; 8 bases are shared with TRBD1. This CDR3 comprises 14 residues. Germline loops: CDR1 MDHEN, CDR2 SYDVKM. V shed 5 bases, J shed 6 bases, and the junction held 9 bases outside the gene matches. The CDR3 region has the DNA TGTGCCAGCAGTCAAACCCAGGGGGCACGCGAGCAGTACTTC. Translating gives CASSQTQGAREQYF.

This chain joins TRBV2 and TRBJ2-1; maybe TRBD2 (7 bases). V lost 8 bases and J 8 bases, leaving 16 bases between the germline ends. This CDR3 region has 13 residues. Germline assignment: CDR1 SNHLY and CDR2 FYNNEI. CDR3 bases: TGTGCCAGCGGGGAGGGGGGCTGGTATGAGCAGTTCTTC. Translating it yields CASGEGGWYEQFF.

This clone turned up a few times. The gene calls are TRBV5-4 and TRBJ2-2, with D perhaps matching TRBD1 (5 bases). V lost 6 bases to trimming and J lost 1 base, with 10 bases between them. Germline-derived CDR1 and CDR2 are SGHNT and YYREEE (reference sequence). The CDR3 runs 14 residues. This CDR3 reads CASTPGQNTGELFF. The CDR3 coding sequence is TGTGCCAGCACCCCCGGACAGAACACCGGGGAGCTGTTTTTT.

The chain has TRBV5-6 and TRBJ2-1, with 13 bases that match TRBD2. J was trimmed by 0 bases and V by 0 bases; bases with no gene match: 6. CDR3 size: 19 residues. Per germline, CDR1 SGHDT and CDR2 YYEEEE. The CDR3 loop is CASSLDRTSGSFSYNEQFF. The CDR3 DNA sequence: TGTGCCAGCAGCTTGGACCGGACTAGCGGGAGTTTCTCCTACAATGAGCAGTTCTTC.

This clone was counted only a few times. The V and J genes are TRBV2 and TRBJ2-1; 8 bases align to TRBD2. Germline CDR1 SNHLY, CDR2 FYNNEI. V was clipped by 3 bases and J by 6 bases; unmatched bases: 13. This CDR3 has 17 residues. CDR3 bases: TGTGCCAGCAGTGATAGCCTCTTTAGCGGGACCGGCAATGAGCAGTTCTTC. Encoded protein: CASSDSLFSGTGNEQFF.

The chain employs TRBV18 and TRBJ1-3; possible D gene TRBD1, 6 bases. Germline CDR1 and CDR2: KGHSH and LQKENI. The CDR3 runs 15 residues. The V gene lost 5 bases and the J gene lost 0 bases, with 11 bases spanning the gap. CDR3 sequence reads: CASSYAGDSGNTIYF. CDR3 coding DNA: TGTGCCAGCTCATATGCAGGGGACTCTGGAAACACCATATATTTT.